Following are 5 T cell receptor beta chains from one sample sequenced in a study of beta chain features in type 1 diabetes. Every isolated RNA sample was fully reverse transcribed, so sequencing captured expressed TCRB transcripts. Assay: immunoSEQ multiplex PCR; the TCRdb copy retains only in-frame clones and omits some. The repertoire includes approximately 160,000 clones, around 8% of them detected once, and around 0.65% sits in the top ten. The source material was central memory CD4+ T cells from blood. These receptors all stem from a man between 18 and 35 years old in good health.

This clone has ten or more counts. The chain combines TRBV29-1 with TRBJ1-4; 9 nucleotides agree with TRBD1. The CDR3 sequence is 16 residues long. V trimming: 6 bases; J trimming: 8 bases; junction bases outside the gene matches: 16. Germline V gives CDR1 SQVTM, CDR2 ANQGSEA. The CDR3 bases are TGCAGCGTGGTTCTCCCCGGGACAGGGATTGCGGAAAAACTGTTTTTT. Amino acids: CSVVLPGTGIAEKLFF.

The CDR3 DNA reads as TGTGCCACCAGCATACCAGGGGGTGCAGATACGCAGTATTTT. It encodes CATSIPGGADTQYF. The rearrangement links TRBV15 to TRBJ2-3, with 7 bases identical to TRBD1. The CDR3 loop spans 14 amino acids. J lost 4 bases, V lost 4 bases, and 5 bases had no gene match. Germline V CDR1 and CDR2: LNHNV, YYDKDF (reference sequence).

A few counts support this clone. The chain uses TRBV4-3 and TRBJ2-7; 8 bases fit TRBD2. The CDR3 extends over 16 amino acids. Looked up from germline, CDR1 is LGHNA and CDR2 is YSLEER. The junction had 6 bases not matched to a gene; V was cut back by 2 bases and J by 0 bases. CDR3 coding DNA: TGCGCCAGCAGCCAAAAACGGGGGGGCTACTCCTACGAGCAGTACTTC. Its translation: CASSQKRGGYSYEQYF.

This clone was recorded at least ten times. This sequence joins TRBV10-3 and TRBJ2-3; maybe TRBD2 (5 bases). V shed 10 bases and J shed 6 bases, with 20 bases lying between them. Germline assignment: CDR1 ENHRY and CDR2 SYGVKD. This CDR3 spans 14 amino acids. This CDR3 is CATDPTGRGDTQYF. The DNA of the CDR3 is TGTGCCACCGACCCAACGGGCCGAGGGGATACGCAGTATTTT.

V gene TRBV9 combines with J gene TRBJ1-3, with a possible D match to TRBD1 (6 bases). In germline, CDR1 is SGDLS, CDR2 YYNGEE. The CDR3 contains 15 residues. V dropped 3 bases and J dropped 0 bases, with 10 bases sitting between them. CDR3 loop: CASSARDNSGNTIYF. The CDR3 nucleotides read TGTGCCAGCAGCGCCCGGGACAACTCTGGAAACACCATATATTTT. Based on the CDR3 plus reference TRBV9 and TRBJ1-3, the full variable domain is DSGVTQTPKHLITATGQRVTLRCSPRSGDLSVYWYQQSLDQGLQFLIQYYNGEERAKGNILERFSAQQFPDLHSELNLSSLELGDSALYFCASSARDNSGNTIYFGEGSWLTVV.